These 13 T cell receptor beta chains were sequenced from one sample in a study of T cell responses to AZD1222 COVID-19 vaccine. The protocol was immunoSEQ multiplex PCR, while the TCRdb copy is restricted to in-frame clones and leaves out a portion. The sample lists around 130,000 clones; over 90% were seen once. The source material was peripheral blood, sampled on day 0 of AZD1222 vaccination. The origin of the receptors is an adult in good health.

The chain recombines TRBV5-8 with TRBJ1-1, with D possibly matching TRBD1 (5 bases). This CDR3 spans 14 amino acids. V lost 4 bases and J 0 bases, leaving 10 bases between the germline ends. CDR1 and CDR2 (germline): SGHTS, YDEGEE. Here the CDR3 reads CASSNPTVNTEAFF. CDR3 bases: TGTGCCAGCAGCAACCCGACAGTGAACACTGAAGCTTTCTTT.

This clone was recorded once. This chain links TRBV24-1 with TRBJ2-7; 8 nucleotides agree with TRBD2. Germline V lookup: CDR1 KGHDR, CDR2 SFDVKD. This CDR3 region has 15 residues. With V trimmed by 9 bases and J by 0 bases, 9 bases remained unmatched. CDR3 bases: TGTGCCACCGATCGGACGGGGGGGAGCTCCTACGAGCAGTACTTC. Its protein is CATDRTGGSSYEQYF.

J is TRBJ2-3 and V is TRBV2; tentative D call: TRBD1 (6 bases). V was cut by 8 bases and J by 4 bases, with 13 bases left in between. This CDR3 contains 13 residues. Germline CDR1 SNHLY, CDR2 FYNNEI. The CDR3 coding sequence is TGTGCCAGCTTACCCTGGGGGCCAGATACGCAGTATTTT. Amino acids: CASLPWGPDTQYF.

This chain uses TRBV27 with TRBJ2-5; no clear D. The germline V gene has CDR1 MNHEY and CDR2 SMNVEV (reference sequence). Trimming cost V 3 bases and J 5 bases, with 10 bases left between them. The CDR3 extends over 13 amino acids. The CDR3 is CASSFWPAETQYF. The CDR3 bases are TGTGCCAGCAGTTTTTGGCCTGCGGAGACCCAGTACTTC.

The genes are TRBV5-6 and TRBJ2-7; no firm D call. CDR3 length equals 15 residues. V lost 1 base and J lost 7, with 18 bases in between. In germline, CDR1 is SGHDT, CDR2 YYEEEE. CDR3 amino acids: CASSLSVAALQEQYF. CDR3 nucleotide sequence: TGTGCCAGCAGCTTGTCGGTGGCAGCCCTACAGGAGCAGTACTTC.

V gene TRBV12-3 or TRBV12-4 combines with J gene TRBJ1-2; D is unresolved. The CDR3 extends over 13 amino acids. The V end lost 2 bases, the J end lost 5 bases, and 9 bases lay between the germline ends. CDR3: CASSLRVIYGYTF. As DNA, the CDR3 is TGTGCCAGCAGTTTAAGGGTGATATATGGCTACACCTTC.

V gene TRBV4-1 combines with J gene TRBJ1-1; 9 positions agree with TRBD1. CDR1 is MGHRA and CDR2 is YSYEKL in the germline V gene. There are 15 residues in the CDR3. V lost 5 bases to trimming and J lost 1 base; unmatched junction nucleotides: 5. CDR3: CASSSRTGANTEAFF. CDR3 bases: TGCGCCAGCAGCTCCCGGACAGGGGCGAACACTGAAGCTTTCTTT.

This chain joins TRBV11-3 and TRBJ2-5; D gene uncertain. The V end lost 3 bases, the J end lost 1 base, and 6 bases lay between the germline ends. Germline V gene sequence: CDR1 SGHNT, CDR2 YENEEA. The CDR3 contains 13 residues. The CDR3 protein is CASSLSFQETQYF. Here the CDR3 DNA reads TGTGCCAGCAGCTTGTCCTTCCAAGAGACCCAGTACTTC.

This clone was seen a single time. J is TRBJ2-7 and V is TRBV5-4, with D maybe TRBD2 (6 bases). CDR3 length equals 14 residues. Trimming removed 4 bases from V and 0 bases from J, with 11 bases in between. Per germline, CDR1 SGHNT and CDR2 YYREEE (reference sequence). The CDR3 sequence: CASSPRGFSYEQYF. DNA for the CDR3: TGTGCCAGCAGCCCGCGGGGTTTCTCCTACGAGCAGTACTTC.

This chain uses TRBV28 with TRBJ2-3; 16 positions agree with TRBD2. Germline V CDR1 and CDR2: MDHEN, SYDVKM. This CDR3 spans 16 amino acids. V shed 6 bases and J 8 bases; nucleotides not matched to a gene: 8. The CDR3 protein is CASRPGTSGRGGTQYF. CDR3 DNA sequence: TGTGCCAGCAGGCCCGGGACTAGCGGGAGGGGAGGTACGCAGTATTTT.

This chain uses TRBV27 with TRBJ1-5; 10 nucleotides align to TRBD1. The CDR3 has 16 amino acids. Trimming at V came to 7 bases and at J to 2 bases, leaving 8 bases not matched to a gene. Per germline, CDR1 MNHEY and CDR2 SMNVEV (reference sequence). As DNA, the CDR3 is TGTGCCAGCACCCGGTCGGGACAGGGGCGCAATCAGCCCCAGCATTTT. As protein: CASTRSGQGRNQPQHF.

The chain uses TRBV5-4 and TRBJ1-1, with D tentatively TRBD1 (5 bases). With 6 bases removed from V and 3 bases from J, the gap between germline ends came to 18 bases. The CDR3 has 15 residues. CDR1 SGHNT and CDR2 YYREEE come from the germline V gene (reference sequence). The DNA for the CDR3 is TGTGCCAGCACCCCATTTGGGGGGGTTGACACTGAAGCTTTCTTT. Its protein product is CASTPFGGVDTEAFF.

In this sample, this clone turned up a few times. CDR3 DNA: TGTGCCAGCAGTTTACTCCCGGCGCCCTACGAGCAGTACTTC. Protein sequence: CASSLLPAPYEQYF. The chain combines TRBV27 with TRBJ2-7; unclear D gene. CDR1 MNHEY and CDR2 SMNVEV come from the germline V gene (reference sequence). This CDR3 has 14 amino acids. V gave up 2 bases and J gave up 2 bases, with 10 bases separating them.